This T cell receptor beta chain derives from a study of T cell responses to AZD1222 COVID-19 vaccine. Whole-study findings and limits: The breadth and depth of Spike-specific TCRs increased once two AZD1222 doses had been given. At 160-218 and 743-854, vaccine-associated CD4 TCRs were dominant, and they spanned spike. It was only six AZD1222 recipients who were seropositive at baseline. Mostly white British, mostly female donors; authors suggested clonal diversity may be underestimated.

The length of the CDR3 is 15 residues. The germline V gene has CDR1 MDHEN and CDR2 SYDVKM. Losses at the gene ends were 5 bases for V and 4 bases for J; bases not matched to a gene: 6. Sequenced by immunoSEQ multiplex PCR; TCRdb stores in-frame clones only, minus some. The table shows about 150,000 clones, with roughly 85% occurring only once. Turning to this clone: The antigen remains undetermined.

The chain joins TRBV28 to TRBJ2-1; 9 bases align to TRBD2. The clonotype originates from an adult in good health. Sequencing used peripheral blood, obtained on day 0 of AZD1222 vaccination. CDR3 loop: CASSGAGGLYNEQFF. CDR3 in DNA: TGTGCCAGCAGTGGAGCGGGGGGACTTTACAATGAGCAGTTCTTC.